This TCR beta chain comes out of a study of tumor-infiltrating lymphocytes in primary liver carcinoma. Overall study: Aged between 30 and 69 years, the patients were men and women. Tumors were stage T1-T3 N0M0, about 4.2 to 10 cm across. Study-level points and caveats: Lower overlap was observed for tumor-adjacent and tumor-blood pairs relative to tumor region pairs.

Between the trimmed V and J ends, which lost 0 bases and 0 bases, there was a span of 10 bases. CDR3 size: 16 residues. Germline V gives CDR1 SGHRS, CDR2 YFSETQ. Starting material of roughly 550 ng total RNA yielded TCR beta cDNA via a constant-region primer. Libraries of TCR beta came from three nested multiplex PCR rounds with slightly modified ARM-PCR. A C-beta reverse primer was combined with TRBV1-TRBV30 forward primers in the first two PCR rounds, and each round had around 10 cycles. TCRdb analysed the multiplex PCR reads with MiXCR anew, one entry per CDR3 protein. This table holds approximately 190,000 distinct CDR3 sequences, about 82% found once. On this clonotype: What it binds is not known.

It was from roughly 20-30 mg of unsorted bulk tissue that RNA and DNA were co-extracted. The origin of this receptor is a man in his forties with primary liver carcinoma and hepatitis B virus infection. This chain uses TRBV5-1 with TRBJ2-1; D is unresolved. The sample consisted of tumor tissue from primary liver carcinoma. The CDR3 region is CASSLDTASSYNEQFF. CDR3 bases: TGCGCCAGCAGCTTGGATACAGCGAGCTCCTACAATGAGCAGTTCTTC.